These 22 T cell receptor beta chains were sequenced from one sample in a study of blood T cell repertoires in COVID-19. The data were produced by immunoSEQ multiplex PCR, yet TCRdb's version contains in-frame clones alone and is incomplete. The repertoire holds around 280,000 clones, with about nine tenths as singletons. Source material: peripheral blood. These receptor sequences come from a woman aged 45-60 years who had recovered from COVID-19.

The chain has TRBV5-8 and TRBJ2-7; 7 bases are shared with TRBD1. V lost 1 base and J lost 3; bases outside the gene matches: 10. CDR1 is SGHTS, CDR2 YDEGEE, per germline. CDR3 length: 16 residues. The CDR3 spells CASSLKAGGSFYEQYF. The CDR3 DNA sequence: TGTGCCAGCAGCTTGAAGGCAGGGGGTAGTTTCTACGAGCAGTACTTC.

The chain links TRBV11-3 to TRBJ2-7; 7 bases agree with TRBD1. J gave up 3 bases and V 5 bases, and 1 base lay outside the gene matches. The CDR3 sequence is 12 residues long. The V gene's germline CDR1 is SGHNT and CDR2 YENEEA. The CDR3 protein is CASSRDSYEQYF. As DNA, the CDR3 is TGTGCCAGCAGCCGGGACAGCTACGAGCAGTACTTC.

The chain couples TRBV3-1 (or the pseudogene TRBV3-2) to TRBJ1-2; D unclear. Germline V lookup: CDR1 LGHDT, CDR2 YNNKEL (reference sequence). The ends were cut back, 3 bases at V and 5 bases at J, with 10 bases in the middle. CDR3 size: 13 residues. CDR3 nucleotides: TGTGCCAGCAGCCAGGAAACAGTTTATGGCTACACCTTC. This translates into CASSQETVYGYTF.

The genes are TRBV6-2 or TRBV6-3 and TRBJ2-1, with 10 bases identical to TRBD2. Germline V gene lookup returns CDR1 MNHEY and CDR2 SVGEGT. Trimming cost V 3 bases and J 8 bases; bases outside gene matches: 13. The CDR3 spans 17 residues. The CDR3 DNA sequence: TGTGCCAGCAGTTATAAGGATAGCGGGGGGTCTTACGATGAGCAGTTCTTC. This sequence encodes CASSYKDSGGSYDEQFF.

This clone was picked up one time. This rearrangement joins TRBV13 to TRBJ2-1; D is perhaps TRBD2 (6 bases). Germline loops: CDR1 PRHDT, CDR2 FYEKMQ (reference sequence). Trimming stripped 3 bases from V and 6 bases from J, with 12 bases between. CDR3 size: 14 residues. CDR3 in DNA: TGTGCCAGCAGCTTCCCCGGGGGAAGCAATGAGCAGTTCTTC. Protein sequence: CASSFPGGSNEQFF.

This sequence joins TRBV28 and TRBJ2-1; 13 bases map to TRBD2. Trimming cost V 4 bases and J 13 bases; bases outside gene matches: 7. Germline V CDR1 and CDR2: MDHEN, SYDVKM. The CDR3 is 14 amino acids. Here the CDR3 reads CASSSPGLAGVQFF. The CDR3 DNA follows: TGTGCCAGCAGTTCGCCCGGACTAGCGGGAGTTCAGTTCTTC.

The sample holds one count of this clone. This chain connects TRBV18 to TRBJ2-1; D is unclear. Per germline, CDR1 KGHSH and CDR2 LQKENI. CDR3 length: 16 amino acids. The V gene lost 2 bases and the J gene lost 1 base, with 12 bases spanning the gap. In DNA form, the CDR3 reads TGTGCCAGCTCACCAACACCAACAGAATCCTACAATGAGCAGTTCTTC. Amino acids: CASSPTPTESYNEQFF.

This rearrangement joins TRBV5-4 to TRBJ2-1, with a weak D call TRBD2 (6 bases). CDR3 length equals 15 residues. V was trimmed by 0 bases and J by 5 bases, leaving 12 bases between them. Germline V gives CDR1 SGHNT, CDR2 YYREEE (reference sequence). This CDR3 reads CASSLGGRRNNEQFF. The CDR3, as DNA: TGTGCCAGCAGCTTGGGAGGGAGGAGGAACAATGAGCAGTTCTTC.

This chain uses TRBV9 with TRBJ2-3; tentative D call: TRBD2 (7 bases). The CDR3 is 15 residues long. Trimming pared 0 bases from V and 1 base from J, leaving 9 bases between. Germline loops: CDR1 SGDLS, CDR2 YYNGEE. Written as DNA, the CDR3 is TGTGCCAGCAGCGTAGGAGGGGGGGGCACAGATACGCAGTATTTT. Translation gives CASSVGGGGTDTQYF. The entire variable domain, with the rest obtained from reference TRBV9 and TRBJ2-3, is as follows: DSGVTQTPKHLITATGQRVTLRCSPRSGDLSVYWYQQSLDQGLQFLIQYYNGEERAKGNILERFSAQQFPDLHSELNLSSLELGDSALYFCASSVGGGGTDTQYFGPGTRLTVL.

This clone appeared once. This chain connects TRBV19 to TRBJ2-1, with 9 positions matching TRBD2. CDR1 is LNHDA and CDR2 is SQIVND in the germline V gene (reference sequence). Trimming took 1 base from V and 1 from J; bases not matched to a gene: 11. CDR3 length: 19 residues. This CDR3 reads CASSIVFRASGASYNEQFF. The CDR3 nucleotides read TGTGCCAGTAGTATAGTATTTCGGGCTAGCGGGGCATCCTACAATGAGCAGTTCTTC.

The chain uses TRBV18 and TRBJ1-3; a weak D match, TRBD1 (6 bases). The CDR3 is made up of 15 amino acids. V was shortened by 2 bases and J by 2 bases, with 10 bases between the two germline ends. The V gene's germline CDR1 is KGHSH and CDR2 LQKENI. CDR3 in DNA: TGTGCCAGCTCACCATCCCCAGGGGCTGGAAACACCATATATTTT. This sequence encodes CASSPSPGAGNTIYF.

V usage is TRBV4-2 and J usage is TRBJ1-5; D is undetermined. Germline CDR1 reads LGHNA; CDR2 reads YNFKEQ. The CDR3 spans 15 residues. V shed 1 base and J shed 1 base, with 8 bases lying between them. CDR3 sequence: CASSQGLGSNQPQHF. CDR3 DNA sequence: TGTGCCAGCAGCCAAGGGCTCGGGAGCAATCAGCCCCAGCATTTT.

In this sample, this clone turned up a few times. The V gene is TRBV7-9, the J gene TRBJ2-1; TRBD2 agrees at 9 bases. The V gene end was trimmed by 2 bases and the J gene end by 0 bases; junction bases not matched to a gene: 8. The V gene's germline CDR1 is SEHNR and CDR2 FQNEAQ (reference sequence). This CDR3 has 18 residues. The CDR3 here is CASSLPRRLAASYNEQFF. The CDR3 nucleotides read TGTGCCAGCAGCTTACCCAGAAGACTAGCGGCCTCCTACAATGAGCAGTTCTTC.

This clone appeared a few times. This CDR3 is CASSPLGRSDLAFF. CDR3 nucleotides: TGTGCCAGCAGTCCGTTGGGCAGATCCGATTTAGCTTTCTTT. The chain links TRBV6-5 to TRBJ1-1; no clear D gene. V gave up 5 bases and J gave up 10 bases, with 20 bases separating them. Looked up from germline, CDR1 is MNHEY and CDR2 is SVGAGI. The CDR3 sequence is 14 residues long.

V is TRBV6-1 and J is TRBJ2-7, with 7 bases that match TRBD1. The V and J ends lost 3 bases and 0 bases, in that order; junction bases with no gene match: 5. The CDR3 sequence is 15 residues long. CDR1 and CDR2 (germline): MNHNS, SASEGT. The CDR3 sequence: CASSDTGAISYEQYF. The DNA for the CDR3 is TGTGCCAGCAGTGACACAGGGGCGATCTCCTACGAGCAGTACTTC.

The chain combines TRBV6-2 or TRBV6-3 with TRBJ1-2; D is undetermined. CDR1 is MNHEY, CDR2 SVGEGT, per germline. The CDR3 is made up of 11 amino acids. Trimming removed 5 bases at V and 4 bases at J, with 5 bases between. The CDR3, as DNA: TGTGCCAGCAGTGACACCTATGGCTACACCTTC. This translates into CASSDTYGYTF.

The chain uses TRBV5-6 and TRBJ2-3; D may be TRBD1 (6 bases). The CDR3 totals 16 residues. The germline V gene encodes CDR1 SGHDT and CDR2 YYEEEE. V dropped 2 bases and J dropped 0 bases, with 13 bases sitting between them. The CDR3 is CASSLIGQTSTDTQYF. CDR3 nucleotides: TGTGCCAGCAGCTTAATCGGACAGACTAGCACAGATACGCAGTATTTT.

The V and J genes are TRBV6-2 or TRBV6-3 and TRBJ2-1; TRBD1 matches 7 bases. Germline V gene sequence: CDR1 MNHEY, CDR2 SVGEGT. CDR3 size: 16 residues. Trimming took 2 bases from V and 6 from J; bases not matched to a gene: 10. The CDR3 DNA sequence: TGTGCCAGCAGTTACCACCCGCGAAGACAGGGCAATGAGCAGTTCTTC. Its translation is CASSYHPRRQGNEQFF.

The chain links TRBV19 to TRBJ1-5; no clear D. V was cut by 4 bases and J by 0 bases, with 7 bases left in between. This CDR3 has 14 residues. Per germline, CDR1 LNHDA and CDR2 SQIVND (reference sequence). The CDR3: CASSKSNSNQPQHF. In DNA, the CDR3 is TGTGCCAGTAGTAAATCAAATAGCAATCAGCCCCAGCATTTT.

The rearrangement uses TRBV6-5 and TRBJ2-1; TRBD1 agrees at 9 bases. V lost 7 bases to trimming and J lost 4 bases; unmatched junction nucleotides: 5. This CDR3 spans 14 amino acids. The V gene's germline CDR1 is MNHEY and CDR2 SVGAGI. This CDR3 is CASKGGTGYNEQFF. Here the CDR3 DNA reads TGTGCCAGCAAAGGAGGGACAGGGTACAATGAGCAGTTCTTC.

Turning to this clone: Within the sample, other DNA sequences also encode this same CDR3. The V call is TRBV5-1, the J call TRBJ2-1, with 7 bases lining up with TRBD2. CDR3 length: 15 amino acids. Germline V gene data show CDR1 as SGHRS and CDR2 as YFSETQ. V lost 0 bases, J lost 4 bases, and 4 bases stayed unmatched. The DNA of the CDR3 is TGCGCCAGCAGCTTGGGTGGCGGGGGATACAATGAGCAGTTCTTC. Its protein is CASSLGGGGYNEQFF. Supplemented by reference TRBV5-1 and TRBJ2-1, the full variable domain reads KAGVTQTPRYLIKTRGQQVTLSCSPISGHRSVSWYQQTPGQGLQFLFEYFSETQRNKGNFPGRFSGRQFSNSRSEMNVSTLELGDSALYLCASSLGGGGYNEQFFGPGTRLTVL.

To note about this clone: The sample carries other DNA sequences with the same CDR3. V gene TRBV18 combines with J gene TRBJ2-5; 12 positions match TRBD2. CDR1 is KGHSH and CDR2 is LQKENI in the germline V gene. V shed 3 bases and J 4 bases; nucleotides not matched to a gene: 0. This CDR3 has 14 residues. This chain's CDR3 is CASSPGLAGETQYF. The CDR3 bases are TGTGCCAGCTCACCGGGACTAGCGGGAGAGACCCAGTACTTC.